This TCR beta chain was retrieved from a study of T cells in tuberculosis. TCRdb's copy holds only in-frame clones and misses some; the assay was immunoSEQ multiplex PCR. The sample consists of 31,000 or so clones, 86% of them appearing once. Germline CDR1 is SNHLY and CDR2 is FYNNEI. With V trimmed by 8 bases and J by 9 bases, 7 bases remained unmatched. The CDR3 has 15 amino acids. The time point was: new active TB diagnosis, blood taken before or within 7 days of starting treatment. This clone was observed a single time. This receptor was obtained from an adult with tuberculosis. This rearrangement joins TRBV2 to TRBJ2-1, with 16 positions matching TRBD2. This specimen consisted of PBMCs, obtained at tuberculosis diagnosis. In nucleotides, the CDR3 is TGTGCCAGCGTCGGGACTAGCGGGGGGGTTGGTGAGCAGTTCTTC. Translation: CASVGTSGGVGEQFF.